This T cell receptor beta chain was captured in a study of beta chain features in type 1 diabetes. Broader study findings: There was a possibility that cDNA sequencing over-represented cells with high TCR expression. For Type 1 diabetes patients, all four CD4+ subsets carried TCRB CDR3s that were moderately but significantly shorter.

Purity above 95% was achieved in all sorted populations. In this sample, this clone turned up a few times. Its antigen is as yet unknown. All of the isolated RNA was reverse transcribed, so expressed TCRB transcripts were sequenced. Sequencing was performed with immunoSEQ multiplex PCR; in TCRdb, only in-frame clones are kept and a portion is missing. The sample includes around 430,000 clones, 30% of them seen just once. Trimming removed 0 bases from V and 6 bases from J; junction bases left unmatched: 1. Germline values: CDR1 MGHRA, CDR2 YSYEKL. The CDR3 runs to 14 residues. The clonotype originates from a man aged 18 to 30 in good health. Material for sequencing was naive CD4+ T cells from blood. V usage is TRBV4-1 and J usage is TRBJ1-5; 8 bases fit TRBD1. The DNA for the CDR3 is TGCGCCAGCAGCCAAGACAGGGGGCGTCAGCCCCAGCATTTT. Translated, it gives CASSQDRGRQPQHF.